These 31 T cell receptor beta chains were all obtained from the same sample, sequenced in a study of blood T cells in healthy people across ages. The use of a sample-barcoded 5' primer and a J-beta primer mix characterized a second PCR of roughly 6 to 11 cycles. From the 5' RACE reads, TCRdb called clonotypes with MiXCR, one entry per CDR3 protein. Of about 760,000 distinct CDR3 sequences listed, roughly three fifths are singletons. Source material: blood. The source is a middle-aged man in good health.

This clonotype was counted a few times. The chain links TRBV5-6 to TRBJ2-7; no reliable D call. The J call is doubtful: the DNA matches TRBJ2-5 better. CDR3 length: 14 amino acids. The V gene's germline CDR1 is SGHDT and CDR2 YYEEEE. The DNA of the CDR3 is TGTGCCAGCAGCCCCTGGTCCCTTGGGGAGACCCAGTACTTC. Translated: CASSPWSLGETQYF.

This clonotype appeared a few times. The CDR3 DNA sequence: TGCGCCAGCAGTGAGGGCCCCAGATCTGGGGCCAACGTCCTGACTTTC. Protein sequence: CASSEGPRSGANVLTF. V and J are TRBV4-1 and TRBJ2-6; D may be TRBD2 (5 bases). Germline loops: CDR1 MGHRA, CDR2 YSYEKL. Trimming cost V 6 bases and J 1 base, with 13 bases left between them. The CDR3 spans 16 residues.

This rearrangement joins TRBV7-3 to TRBJ2-7; 9 bases line up with TRBD1. Looked up from germline, CDR1 is SGHTA and CDR2 is FQGTGA. V was pared by 2 bases and J by 5 bases, with 7 bases of the junction left unmatched. This CDR3 has 15 amino acids. DNA of the CDR3: TGTGCCAGCAGCTTAGGACAGGGGTTTCTGGACGAGCAGTACTTC. Amino acid sequence: CASSLGQGFLDEQYF.

This sequence joins TRBV7-8 and TRBJ2-6; 9 nucleotides match TRBD1. The CDR3 runs 18 residues. CDR1 is SGHVS, CDR2 FQNEAQ, per germline. Germline trimming cut 4 bases from V and 4 bases from J; bases unmatched to any gene: 11. The CDR3, as DNA: TGTGCCAGCAGCTCCCGGGACAGGGTCGTTCTCGGGGCCAACGTCCTGACTTTC. This gives the protein CASSSRDRVVLGANVLTF.

This clonotype was detected many times. The V gene is TRBV7-2, the J gene TRBJ2-3, with TRBD1 matching 8 bases. The CDR3 has 15 residues. Trimming cost V 5 bases and J 6 bases; bases outside gene matches: 10. The germline gives CDR1 SGHTA, CDR2 FQGNSA. The DNA for the CDR3 is TGTGCCAGCAGCCCGTTCCAGGGGGCACACGATACGCAGTATTTT. Encoded protein: CASSPFQGAHDTQYF.

This clonotype has a handful of counts. This CDR3 is CASSLAAEQYF. The CDR3 region has the DNA TGTGCCAGCAGCTTAGCGGCTGAGCAGTACTTC. V usage is TRBV11-2 and J usage is TRBJ2-7; D not resolved. Germline CDR1 reads SGHAT; CDR2 reads FQNNGV. This CDR3 spans 11 amino acids. Deletions cut 1 base from V and 7 bases from J, with 5 bases between. Full variable domain (missing parts from reference TRBV11-2 and TRBJ2-7): EAGVAQSPRYKIIEKRQSVAFWCNPISGHATLYWYQQILGQGPKLLIQFQNNGVVDDSQLPKDRFSAERLKGVDSTLKIQPAKLEDSAVYLCASSLAAEQYFGPGTRLTVT.

This clonotype was counted a few times. This chain uses TRBV6-5 with TRBJ1-1; D call uncertain. The germline V and J ends were trimmed by 2 bases and 3 bases, with 10 bases remaining between them. Germline CDR1 MNHEY, CDR2 SVGAGI. The CDR3 length is 14 residues. CDR3 nucleotides: TGTGCCAGCAGTTACGGTCAGGCCGACACTGAAGCTTTCTTT. Translation: CASSYGQADTEAFF.

CDR3 amino acids: CASGGRKSSYNEQFF. The CDR3 DNA is TGTGCCAGCGGGGGGAGGAAGAGCTCCTACAATGAGCAGTTCTTC. The rearrangement uses TRBV7-2 and TRBJ2-1; perhaps TRBD2 as D (6 bases). CDR1 and CDR2 (germline): SGHTA, FQGNSA. The CDR3 length is 15 residues. V gave up 8 bases and J gave up 0 bases, with 14 bases separating them.

V is TRBV15 and J is TRBJ2-7; D may be TRBD1 or TRBD2 (5 bases each). The CDR3 runs 17 residues. Germline CDR1 LNHNV, CDR2 YYDKDF (reference sequence). The V and J ends lost 2 bases and 3 bases respectively, with 20 bases between them. For the CDR3, the DNA is TGTGCCACCAGCAGACCTTCCCCGGGGCGGTGGCACTACGAGCAGTACTTC. Residues: CATSRPSPGRWHYEQYF.

To note about this clonotype: One end of the junction varies from germline; a read error may be responsible. The CDR3 nucleotides are TGTGCCAGCAGCCAAGGAGGTGCGGGAGGGCCCTACAATGAGCAGTTCTTC. Amino acid sequence: CASSQGGAGGPYNEQFF. This chain joins TRBV4-1 and TRBJ2-1; 9 nucleotides align to TRBD2. Germline CDR1 MGHRA, CDR2 YSYEKL. CDR3 length equals 17 residues.

The chain couples TRBV29-1 to TRBJ2-7; 8 bases match TRBD1. V was clipped by 4 bases and J by 2 bases; unmatched bases: 16. Germline CDR1 and CDR2: SQVTM and ANQGSEA. This CDR3 has 17 amino acids. In DNA, the CDR3 is TGCAGCGTTGCCACAGGGGGTCTTCACGATAGTACCTACGAGCAGTACTTC. It codes for CSVATGGLHDSTYEQYF.

The V gene is TRBV7-9, the J gene TRBJ2-7; 8 bases are shared with TRBD1. The ends lost 5 bases at V and 5 bases at J; junction bases unmatched: 23. The CDR3 has 19 residues. Germline assignment: CDR1 SEHNR and CDR2 FQNEAQ (reference sequence). The CDR3 bases are TGTGCCAGCAGCCCCCCGGTTGGACAGGGACTTAGTCCGACCGACGAGCAGTACTTC. Its translation: CASSPPVGQGLSPTDEQYF.

The genes are TRBV20-1 and TRBJ1-5; D remains unclear. V lost 5 bases and J lost 6, with 17 bases in between. There are 14 residues in the CDR3. Germline V gives CDR1 DFQATT, CDR2 SNEGSKA (reference sequence). CDR3 sequence (DNA): TGCAGTGCTCTACCCAACTTAGGAGGTCAGCCCCAGCATTTT. It specifies CSALPNLGGQPQHF.

V usage is TRBV29-1 and J usage is TRBJ2-2; the match to TRBD1 covers 8 bases. CDR1 is SQVTM and CDR2 is ANQGSEA in the germline V gene. V trimming: 6 bases; J trimming: 8 bases; junction bases outside the gene matches: 8. The CDR3 totals 13 residues. The CDR3 spells CSVSGTGWGELFF. DNA for the CDR3: TGCAGCGTGTCCGGGACAGGATGGGGGGAGCTGTTTTTT.

This rearrangement joins TRBV7-2 to TRBJ2-1, with 7 bases aligning to TRBD1. V lost 1 base to trimming and J lost 2 bases; unmatched junction nucleotides: 5. The CDR3 runs to 16 residues. Germline CDR1 reads SGHTA; CDR2 reads FQGNSA. CDR3: CASSLEDRRPYNEQFF. The CDR3 region has the DNA TGTGCCAGCAGCTTAGAGGACAGGCGACCCTACAATGAGCAGTTCTTC.

This clonotype was seen a handful of times. The J gene is TRBJ2-1, the V gene TRBV28; the D gene is possibly TRBD1 (5 bases). Germline CDR1 and CDR2: MDHEN and SYDVKM. The CDR3 contains 14 residues. The V and J ends lost 7 bases and 0 bases respectively, with 10 bases between them. The CDR3 reads CASTYDSSYNEQFF. The CDR3 region has the DNA TGTGCCAGCACCTACGACAGCTCCTACAATGAGCAGTTCTTC.

The CDR3: CASSWTGGFNEQYF. The CDR3 DNA sequence: TGTGCCAGCAGCTGGACAGGGGGCTTCAACGAGCAGTACTTC. The chain joins TRBV12-3 or TRBV12-4 to TRBJ2-5; 11 nucleotides agree with TRBD1. The J call is in doubt because the DNA end fits TRBJ2-7 better. CDR3 length: 14 residues.

CDR3 protein: CASSLSQTHYGYTF. DNA of the CDR3: TGTGCCAGCAGTTTATCCCAGACCCACTATGGCTACACCTTC. The gene calls are TRBV28 and TRBJ1-2; no reliable D call. This CDR3 comprises 14 residues. Deletions cut 1 base from V and 3 bases from J, with 9 bases between. Germline-derived CDR1 and CDR2 are MDHEN and SYDVKM.

This clonotype was found a few times. The V gene is TRBV4-2, the J gene TRBJ2-1, with 12 bases fitting TRBD1. V shed 4 bases, J shed 7 bases, and the junction held 2 bases outside the gene matches. The CDR3 length is 14 residues. Germline loops: CDR1 LGHNA, CDR2 YNFKEQ. As DNA, the CDR3 is TGTGCCAGCAGCCCGGGACAGGGGGCTAATGAGCAGTTCTTC. Translated, it gives CASSPGQGANEQFF.

The chain couples TRBV6-5 to TRBJ1-4; 10 nucleotides match TRBD1. The CDR3 is 16 amino acids. Germline V gives CDR1 MNHEY, CDR2 SVGAGI. J gave up 8 bases and V 9 bases, and 15 bases lay outside the gene matches. The CDR3 sequence is CASLGTGAFWAEKLFF. DNA for the CDR3: TGTGCCAGTCTCGGGACAGGGGCCTTCTGGGCCGAAAAACTGTTTTTT.

This clonotype was seen repeatedly, ten times or more. The rearrangement links TRBV29-1 to TRBJ2-7, with D tentatively TRBD2 (6 bases). The CDR3 extends over 17 amino acids. Trimming took 0 bases from V and 1 from J, leaving 19 bases between them. Germline values: CDR1 SQVTM, CDR2 ANQGSEA. The CDR3 sequence: CSVEDRGGSGVSYEQYF. The CDR3 DNA follows: TGCAGCGTTGAAGATCGAGGTGGGTCGGGAGTGTCCTACGAGCAGTACTTC.

This clonotype appeared a few times. This chain connects TRBV10-3 to TRBJ2-7, with D maybe TRBD2 (6 bases). Germline V CDR1 and CDR2: ENHRY, SYGVKD. CDR3 size: 12 residues. V was trimmed by 10 bases and J by 6 bases, leaving 16 bases between them. CDR3 region: CATRDDMVEQYF. CDR3 DNA sequence: TGTGCCACGCGGGACGACATGGTCGAGCAGTACTTC.

The rearrangement uses TRBV7-2 and TRBJ2-1; D unresolved. V shed 5 bases and J shed 7 bases, with 12 bases lying between them. This CDR3 has 13 residues. CDR1 is SGHTA, CDR2 FQGNSA, per germline. This CDR3 is CASSADPRNEQFF. DNA for the CDR3: TGTGCCAGCAGCGCCGACCCTAGGAATGAGCAGTTCTTC.

The CDR3 bases are TGTGCCAGCAGTTACTCCAGCGGTCTAGCGATGAACACTGAAGCTTTCTTT. Its translation: CASSYSSGLAMNTEAFF. This rearrangement joins TRBV6-5 to TRBJ1-1; unclear D gene. This CDR3 contains 17 residues. Germline CDR1 is MNHEY and CDR2 is SVGAGI. Between the trimmed V and J ends, which lost 0 bases and 0 bases, there was a span of 14 bases.

V usage is TRBV7-3 and J usage is TRBJ2-3; D tentatively fits TRBD1 or TRBD2 (7 bases each). V lost 2 bases, J lost 2 bases, and 17 bases lay in between. Looked up from germline, CDR1 is SGHTA and CDR2 is FQGTGA. The CDR3 totals 17 residues. CDR3 in amino acids: CASSLWGSGGATDTQYF. The CDR3 DNA sequence: TGTGCCAGCAGCTTATGGGGGTCAGGGGGGGCCACAGATACGCAGTATTTT.

The chain uses TRBV20-1 and TRBJ2-5; 10 bases fit TRBD1. V shed 6 bases, J shed 4 bases, and the junction held 11 bases outside the gene matches. The germline gives CDR1 DFQATT, CDR2 SNEGSKA (reference sequence). The CDR3 has 15 amino acids. The CDR3 nucleotides read TGCAGTGCCGCCCCTTGGGACAGGGGTTCAGAGACCCAGTACTTC. Its protein product is CSAAPWDRGSETQYF.

The chain joins TRBV24-1 to TRBJ2-1, with D maybe TRBD1 (6 bases). Germline V gene data show CDR1 as KGHDR and CDR2 as SFDVKD. The V end was cut by 3 bases, the J end by 0 bases, with 11 bases between. CDR3 length: 16 amino acids. The chain's CDR3 is CATSDDRTPSYNEQFF. CDR3 sequence (DNA): TGTGCCACCAGTGATGACAGGACGCCCTCCTACAATGAGCAGTTCTTC.

The rearrangement joins TRBV7-9 to TRBJ2-1; weak D call: TRBD1 (6 bases). The CDR3 has 16 residues. Deletions cut 5 bases from V and 4 bases from J, with 18 bases between. Germline CDR1 SEHNR, CDR2 FQNEAQ (reference sequence). The CDR3 region is CASSPPAKGDYNEQFF. In DNA, the CDR3 is TGTGCCAGCAGCCCCCCCGCTAAGGGGGATTACAATGAGCAGTTCTTC.

This CDR3 reads CASSLTGAGDNEQFF. The CDR3 bases are TGTGCCAGCAGTCTGACGGGAGCGGGAGATAATGAGCAGTTCTTC. The chain recombines TRBV12-3 or TRBV12-4 with TRBJ2-1; 8 bases are a match to TRBD2. Trimming took 5 bases from V and 7 from J; bases not matched to a gene: 10. This CDR3 has 15 amino acids.

There are a few counts of this clonotype. This chain joins TRBV9 and TRBJ2-1; 9 nucleotides agree with TRBD2. The V segment lost 2 bases and the J segment 4 bases; nucleotides outside the gene matches: 13. This CDR3 is built from 18 residues. The germline gives CDR1 SGDLS, CDR2 YYNGEE. CDR3 coding DNA: TGTGCCAGCAGCGTCCTGAGCGTACTAGCGGGCCTATACAATGAGCAGTTCTTC. Protein product: CASSVLSVLAGLYNEQFF.

This clonotype was counted a few times. The chain is built from TRBV20-1 and TRBJ2-7; the match to TRBD1 covers 10 bases. Germline loops: CDR1 DFQATT, CDR2 SNEGSKA (reference sequence). J was trimmed by 2 bases and V by 6 bases; bases with no gene match: 1. The CDR3 consists of 12 residues. The CDR3 reads CSADRGTYEQYF. CDR3 nucleotide sequence: TGCAGTGCGGACAGGGGGACCTACGAGCAGTACTTC.